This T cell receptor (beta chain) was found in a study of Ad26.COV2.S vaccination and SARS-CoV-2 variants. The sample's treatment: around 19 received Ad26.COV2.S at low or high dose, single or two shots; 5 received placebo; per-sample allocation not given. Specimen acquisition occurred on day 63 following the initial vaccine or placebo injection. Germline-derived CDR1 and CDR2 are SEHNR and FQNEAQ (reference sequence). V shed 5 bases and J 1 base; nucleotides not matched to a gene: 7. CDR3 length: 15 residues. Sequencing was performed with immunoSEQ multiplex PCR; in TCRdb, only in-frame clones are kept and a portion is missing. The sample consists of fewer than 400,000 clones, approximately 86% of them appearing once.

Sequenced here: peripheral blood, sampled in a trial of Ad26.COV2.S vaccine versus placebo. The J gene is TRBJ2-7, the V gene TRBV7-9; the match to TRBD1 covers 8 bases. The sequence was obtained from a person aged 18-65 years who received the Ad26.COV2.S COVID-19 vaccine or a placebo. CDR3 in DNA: TGTGCCAGCAGCCATCGACAGGGGCCATCCTACGAGCAGTACTTC. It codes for CASSHRQGPSYEQYF. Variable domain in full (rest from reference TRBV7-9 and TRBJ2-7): DTGVSQNPRHKITKRGQNVTFRCDPISEHNRLYWYRQTLGQGPEFLTYFQNEAQLEKSRLLSDRFSAERPKGSFSTLEIQRTEQGDSAMYLCASSHRQGPSYEQYFGPGTRLTVT.